The 11 T cell receptor beta chains below come from one sample, sequenced in a study of blood T cell repertoires in COVID-19. Data came from immunoSEQ multiplex PCR; TCRdb stores just in-frame clones and leaves some out. This sample has about 480,000 clones, with roughly 90% found just once. Source material: PBMCs or T cells enriched from blood (not recorded which). Receptor source: a woman aged 40 to 49 who had recovered from COVID-19.

This clone was observed a single time. The chain has TRBV10-3 and TRBJ2-1; TRBD2 might be the D (6 bases). The germline V and J ends were trimmed by 0 bases and 5 bases, with 17 bases remaining between them. Looked up from germline, CDR1 is ENHRY and CDR2 is SYGVKD. CDR3 length equals 17 residues. The CDR3 reads CAISESTRGSKNNEQFF. DNA for the CDR3: TGTGCCATCAGTGAGTCGACTCGGGGGAGTAAAAACAATGAGCAGTTCTTC.

This rearrangement joins TRBV6-5 to TRBJ1-1; 7 positions agree with TRBD1. The germline V gene has CDR1 MNHEY and CDR2 SVGAGI. Trimming removed 6 bases from V and 4 bases from J; junction bases left unmatched: 5. The CDR3 has 13 amino acids. CDR3 sequence: CASSADRVTEAFF. CDR3 bases: TGTGCCAGCAGCGCCGACAGGGTCACTGAAGCTTTCTTT.

V gene TRBV29-1 combines with J gene TRBJ2-7; 9 positions match TRBD1. This CDR3 comprises 13 residues. V trimming: 6 bases; J trimming: 9 bases; junction bases outside the gene matches: 12. Germline V gene data show CDR1 as SQVTM and CDR2 as ANQGSEA. The CDR3, as DNA: TGCAGCGTGAGGGGACAGGGAAAGTTTGGGCAGTACTTC. It codes for CSVRGQGKFGQYF.

The chain uses TRBV6-2 or TRBV6-3 and TRBJ2-1, with 8 bases matching TRBD2. Germline V lookup: CDR1 MNHEY, CDR2 SVGEGT. There are 16 residues in the CDR3. The V segment lost 6 bases and the J segment 4 bases; nucleotides outside the gene matches: 11. Here the CDR3 reads CASSSRDRGGYNEQFF. The CDR3 DNA reads as TGTGCCAGCAGCTCTCGTGATCGGGGGGGGTACAATGAGCAGTTCTTC.

The CDR3 protein is CASSPNHRETEDSNQPQHF. The CDR3 DNA is TGTGCCAGCAGCCCTAACCACAGGGAAACGGAGGATAGCAATCAGCCCCAGCATTTT. This chain uses TRBV7-8 with TRBJ1-5, with D perhaps TRBD1 (6 bases). The CDR3 consists of 19 residues. Germline CDR1 is SGHVS and CDR2 is FQNEAQ. V was pared by 5 bases and J by 0 bases, with 23 bases between. The full variable domain, completed using reference TRBV7-8 and TRBJ1-5, is GAGVSQSPRYKVAKRGQDVALRCDPISGHVSLFWYQQALGQGPEFLTYFQNEAQLDKSGLPSDRFFAERPEGSVSTLKIQRTQQEDSAVYLCASSPNHRETEDSNQPQHFGDGTRLSIL.

The V call is TRBV28, the J call TRBJ1-5; D is ambiguous. CDR1 and CDR2 (germline): MDHEN, SYDVKM. The CDR3 runs 15 residues. Trimming shortened V by 5 bases and J by 3 bases, and 14 bases separated the two germline ends. The CDR3 sequence: CASSQDTGYNQPQHF. DNA for the CDR3: TGTGCCAGCAGTCAAGACACCGGCTACAATCAGCCCCAGCATTTT. Full variable domain (outside the CDR3, taken from reference TRBV28 and TRBJ1-5): DVKVTQSSRYLVKRTGEKVFLECVQDMDHENMFWYRQDPGLGLRLIYFSYDVKMKEKGDIPEGYSVSREKKERFSLILESASTNQTSMYLCASSQDTGYNQPQHFGDGTRLSIL.

This sequence joins TRBV14 and TRBJ2-4; no definite D call. This CDR3 region has 12 residues. Trimming took 2 bases from V and 9 from J, leaving 8 bases between them. Germline V gene sequence: CDR1 SGHDN, CDR2 FVKESK. CDR3 protein: CASSQRRSIQYF. CDR3 nucleotide sequence: TGTGCCAGCAGCCAACGACGGAGCATTCAGTACTTC.

The chain combines TRBV18 with TRBJ1-2; D is uncertain. The CDR3 length is 15 residues. V lost 0 bases, J lost 0 bases, and 8 bases lay in between. The V gene's germline CDR1 is KGHSH and CDR2 LQKENI. The CDR3, as DNA: TGTGCCAGCTCACCACCGGGAGGCGCTAACTATGGCTACACCTTC. This codes for CASSPPGGANYGYTF.

The chain combines TRBV6-5 with TRBJ1-2; D perhaps matches TRBD1 (6 bases). The CDR3 length is 14 residues. Trimming took 6 bases from V and 2 from J, leaving 13 bases between them. Germline V gene data show CDR1 as MNHEY and CDR2 as SVGAGI. CDR3 amino acids: CASSPLTGNYGYTF. The CDR3 DNA reads TGTGCCAGCAGCCCACTTACAGGGAACTATGGCTACACCTTC.

This chain joins TRBV19 and TRBJ1-5; D uncertain. Trimming stripped 6 bases from V and 2 bases from J, with 11 bases between. The CDR3 has 14 residues. Per germline, CDR1 LNHDA and CDR2 SQIVND (reference sequence). The CDR3 sequence is CASSPASGNQPQHF. CDR3 nucleotides: TGTGCCAGTAGCCCCGCGAGTGGCAATCAGCCCCAGCATTTT.

The chain carries TRBV7-2 and TRBJ2-7; 7 bases align to TRBD2. The germline gives CDR1 SGHTA, CDR2 FQGNSA. The CDR3 is made up of 15 amino acids. V dropped 0 bases and J dropped 3; count of bases not matched to a gene: 5. This CDR3 reads CASSLALVAGYEQYF. The CDR3 DNA is TGTGCCAGCAGCTTAGCGTTGGTAGCGGGCTACGAGCAGTACTTC.